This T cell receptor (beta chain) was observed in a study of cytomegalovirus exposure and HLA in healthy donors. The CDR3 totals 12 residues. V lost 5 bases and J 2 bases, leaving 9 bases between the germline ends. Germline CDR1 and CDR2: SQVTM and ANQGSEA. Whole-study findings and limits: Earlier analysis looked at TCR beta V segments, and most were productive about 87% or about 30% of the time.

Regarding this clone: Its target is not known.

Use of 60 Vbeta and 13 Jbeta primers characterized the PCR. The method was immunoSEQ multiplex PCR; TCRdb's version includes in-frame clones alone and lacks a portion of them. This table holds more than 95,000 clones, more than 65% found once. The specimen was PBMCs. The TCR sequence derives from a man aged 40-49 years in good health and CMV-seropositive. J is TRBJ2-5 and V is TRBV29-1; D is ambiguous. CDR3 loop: CSVYPIQETQYF. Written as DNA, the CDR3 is TGCAGCGTTTATCCTATACAAGAGACCCAGTACTTC.